The 21 T cell receptor beta chains reported below all come from one sample, sequenced in a study of hypomethylating agent response in myelodysplastic syndrome. Generated by immunoSEQ multiplex PCR, the TCRdb table keeps only in-frame clones and is missing some. Altogether about 5,400 clones are present, more than 70% being singletons, with the ten largest covering roughly 10%. The sequencing used bone marrow, collected before or after starting hypomethylating agent treatment for myelodysplastic syndrome (not recorded which). These TCRs come from a human donor with myelodysplastic syndrome.

In this sample, this clone is large. This rearrangement joins TRBV4-2 to TRBJ1-4; D ambiguous. The CDR3 has 15 residues. Trimming shortened V by 1 base and J by 7 bases, and 13 bases separated the two germline ends. Germline loops: CDR1 LGHNA, CDR2 YNFKEQ. DNA of the CDR3: TGTGCCAGCAGCCAAGGAGATCGGGAGGGTGAAAAACTGTTTTTT. Residues: CASSQGDREGEKLFF.

The rearrangement links TRBV4-2 to TRBJ2-6; a possible D gene is TRBD2 (5 bases). Trimming removed 0 bases at V and 0 bases at J, with 6 bases between. Germline lookup yields CDR1 LGHNA and CDR2 YNFKEQ. CDR3 length: 16 residues. The CDR3 nucleotides are TGTGCCAGCAGCCAAGAAAGCGGCTCTGGGGCCAACGTCCTGACTTTC. Its translation: CASSQESGSGANVLTF.

The V and J genes are TRBV28 and TRBJ1-3; no firm D call. From germline, CDR1 is MDHEN and CDR2 SYDVKM. This CDR3 is built from 15 residues. V was clipped by 2 bases and J by 0 bases, with 8 bases between them. The CDR3 loop reads CASSLADDSGNTIYF. CDR3 nucleotides: TGTGCCAGCAGTTTAGCAGACGACTCTGGAAACACCATATATTTT.

The chain links TRBV5-5 to TRBJ2-4; tentative D call: TRBD2 (6 bases). CDR1 SGHKS and CDR2 YYEKEE come from the germline V gene (reference sequence). CDR3 length equals 13 residues. V lost 0 bases and J 5 bases, leaving 6 bases between the germline ends. The CDR3 is CASSLGLENIQYF. The CDR3 DNA follows: TGTGCCAGCAGCTTGGGACTAGAAAACATTCAGTACTTC.

This clone was seen once. The genes are TRBV10-3 and TRBJ1-2; D is undetermined. Trimming removed 10 bases from V and 2 bases from J, with 11 bases in between. Germline lookup yields CDR1 ENHRY and CDR2 SYGVKD. This CDR3 region has 12 residues. The CDR3 coding sequence is TGTGCCAGCTGGGATTCAAACTATGGCTACACCTTC. It codes for CASWDSNYGYTF.

This sequence joins TRBV11-3 and TRBJ2-3, with TRBD2 matching 8 bases. The CDR3 has 17 residues. V lost 0 bases and J lost 0; bases outside the gene matches: 5. CDR1 is SGHNT, CDR2 YENEEA, per germline. The CDR3 loop reads CASSLDTSGASTDTQYF. The CDR3 DNA sequence: TGTGCCAGCAGCTTAGACACTAGCGGAGCTAGCACAGATACGCAGTATTTT. Full variable domain (missing parts from reference TRBV11-3 and TRBJ2-3): EAGVVQSPRYKIIEKKQPVAFWCNPISGHNTLYWYLQNLGQGPELLIRYENEEAVDDSQLPKDRFSAERLKGVDSTLKIQPAELGDSAVYLCASSLDTSGASTDTQYFGPGTRLTVL.

V and J are TRBV2 and TRBJ1-6; 7 nucleotides align to TRBD1. Trimming at V came to 5 bases and at J to 7 bases, leaving 14 bases not matched to a gene. Per germline, CDR1 SNHLY and CDR2 FYNNEI. The CDR3 consists of 17 residues. The CDR3: CASSRVNRGPTNSPLHF. The CDR3 coding sequence is TGTGCCAGCAGTAGGGTCAACAGGGGCCCTACGAATTCACCCCTCCACTTT.

The chain combines TRBV19 with TRBJ1-5; 7 nucleotides match TRBD1. The ends lost 8 bases at V and 1 base at J; junction bases unmatched: 11. The CDR3 has 16 amino acids. The germline V gene has CDR1 LNHDA and CDR2 SQIVND (reference sequence). CDR3: CASADRARKSNQPQHF. CDR3 sequence (DNA): TGTGCCAGTGCAGACAGGGCGAGAAAGAGCAATCAGCCCCAGCATTTT.

V gene TRBV5-5 combines with J gene TRBJ1-2; possible D gene TRBD1, 5 bases. This CDR3 is 13 amino acids long. V lost 1 base and J lost 6, with 10 bases in between. Germline V gene lookup returns CDR1 SGHKS and CDR2 YYEKEE (reference sequence). The CDR3 loop is CASSLQGIDGYTF. The CDR3 nucleotides are TGTGCCAGCAGCTTGCAGGGAATTGATGGCTACACCTTC.

The rearrangement links TRBV6-6 to TRBJ2-2; D ambiguous. The CDR3 totals 16 residues. The ends were cut back, 0 bases at V and 4 bases at J, with 12 bases in the middle. Per germline, CDR1 MNHNY and CDR2 SVGAGI (reference sequence). CDR3 protein: CASSYSKGSGTGELFF. DNA of the CDR3: TGTGCCAGCAGTTACTCGAAGGGATCGGGCACCGGGGAGCTGTTTTTT.

The chain links TRBV7-8 to TRBJ2-1; D uncertain. The CDR3 length is 12 residues. Germline CDR1 and CDR2: SGHVS and FQNEAQ. V was cut by 3 bases and J by 8 bases, with 8 bases left in between. The CDR3 sequence is CASSLNTDEQFF. Here the CDR3 DNA reads TGTGCCAGCAGCTTGAATACGGATGAGCAGTTCTTC. Supplemented by reference TRBV7-8 and TRBJ2-1, the full variable domain reads GAGVSQSPRYKVAKRGQDVALRCDPISGHVSLFWYQQALGQGPEFLTYFQNEAQLDKSGLPSDRFFAERPEGSVSTLKIQRTQQEDSAVYLCASSLNTDEQFFGPGTRLTVL.

The V call is TRBV10-3, the J call TRBJ1-5, with a possible D match to TRBD1 (5 bases). The CDR3 consists of 13 residues. Germline CDR1 is ENHRY and CDR2 is SYGVKD. The V end lost 10 bases, the J end lost 3 bases, and 13 bases lay between the germline ends. The CDR3 DNA reads TGTGCCACCGCCAAGGACATCAATCAGCCCCAGCATTTT. Encoded protein: CATAKDINQPQHF.

The chain has TRBV29-1 and TRBJ2-3; TRBD1 aligns across 9 bases. Germline loops: CDR1 SQVTM, CDR2 ANQGSEA. V lost 6 bases and J lost 1; bases outside the gene matches: 5. The CDR3 contains 14 residues. The CDR3 sequence is CSVGQGPGTDTQYF. DNA for the CDR3: TGCAGCGTGGGACAGGGTCCCGGCACAGATACGCAGTATTTT.

The V gene is TRBV19, the J gene TRBJ2-7; D possibly corresponds to TRBD1 (6 bases). The CDR3 has 14 residues. Germline assignment: CDR1 LNHDA and CDR2 SQIVND (reference sequence). Trimming shortened V by 1 base and J by 2 bases, and 9 bases separated the two germline ends. CDR3 amino acids: CASSIVTGPYEQYF. CDR3 DNA: TGTGCCAGTAGTATAGTAACAGGGCCCTACGAGCAGTACTTC. Using reference TRBV19 and TRBJ2-7 for the parts outside the CDR3, the full variable domain is DGGITQSPKYLFRKEGQNVTLSCEQNLNHDAMYWYRQDPGQGLRLIYYSQIVNDFQKGDIAEGYSVSREKKESFPLTVTSAQKNPTAFYLCASSIVTGPYEQYFGPGTRLTVT.

This chain connects TRBV2 to TRBJ1-5; TRBD1 aligns across 8 bases. The CDR3 has 13 amino acids. Germline CDR1 reads SNHLY; CDR2 reads FYNNEI. The ends lost 3 bases at V and 7 bases at J; junction bases unmatched: 2. CDR3 sequence (DNA): TGTGCCAGCAGTGAGGACAGGGACCAGCCCCAGCATTTT. As protein: CASSEDRDQPQHF.

This rearrangement joins TRBV28 to TRBJ2-2, with TRBD2 as a possible D gene (5 bases). V gave up 3 bases and J gave up 4 bases, with 15 bases separating them. CDR1 and CDR2 from the germline V gene are MDHEN and SYDVKM. The CDR3 covers 16 residues. The CDR3, as DNA: TGTGCCAGCAGTTTGGGTAAACTAGAAAGCACCGGGGAGCTGTTTTTT. Amino acids: CASSLGKLESTGELFF.

The chain combines TRBV11-3 with TRBJ1-2; D gene ambiguous. The CDR3 length is 13 residues. Germline V gene lookup returns CDR1 SGHNT and CDR2 YENEEA. With 8 bases removed from V and 0 bases from J, the gap between germline ends came to 10 bases. The CDR3 spells CASAVGSNYGYTF. The CDR3 region has the DNA TGTGCCAGCGCGGTGGGGTCTAACTATGGCTACACCTTC.

The V and J genes are TRBV20-1 and TRBJ2-1, with D unresolved. Germline-derived CDR1 and CDR2 are DFQATT and SNEGSKA (reference sequence). V was cut by 5 bases and J by 9 bases, with 5 bases left in between. The CDR3 runs to 9 residues. This CDR3 is CSAGVEQFF. DNA for the CDR3: TGCAGTGCTGGAGTTGAGCAGTTCTTC.

By sample share, this clone is large. The chain employs TRBV2 and TRBJ1-2, with 9 bases that match TRBD1. The CDR3 is made up of 15 amino acids. The germline gives CDR1 SNHLY, CDR2 FYNNEI. Trimming took 0 bases from V and 8 from J; bases not matched to a gene: 7. Here the CDR3 DNA reads TGTGCCAGCAGTGAAGCCCGGGACAGGGCGCGGGGCTACACCTTC. Translated, it gives CASSEARDRARGYTF.

V and J are TRBV5-6 and TRBJ1-4; 10 positions agree with TRBD1. The CDR3 extends over 17 amino acids. Germline V CDR1 and CDR2: SGHDT, YYEEEE. Unmatched junction bases numbered 9, after V lost 2 bases and J lost 5 bases. CDR3 sequence reads: CASSLSGTGVGNEKLFF. The CDR3 bases are TGTGCCAGCAGCTTATCCGGGACAGGGGTAGGAAATGAAAAACTGTTTTTT.

The V gene is TRBV5-6, the J gene TRBJ1-2; 7 bases are a match to TRBD1. The CDR3 consists of 18 residues. The V gene end was trimmed by 0 bases and the J gene end by 9 bases; junction bases not matched to a gene: 20. Germline CDR1 reads SGHDT; CDR2 reads YYEEEE. CDR3 in DNA: TGTGCCAGCAGCTTGGACAACACAGGAAGGACAGGCTTAGTTCGCTACACCTTC. Protein sequence: CASSLDNTGRTGLVRYTF.